The entry that follows covers one T cell receptor (beta chain) sequence. This record belongs to a study of T cells in Graves' hyperthyroidism and ophthalmopathy. Regions amplified from RNA transcripts were the TCR beta CDR3 regions. A set of HTBI primers served as the primers for a first-round RT-PCR of the TCR CDR3. A single record per CDR3 protein comes from TCRdb applying MiXCR to the multiplex PCR reads. The sample includes fewer than 45,000 distinct CDR3 sequences, around half of them seen just once. The CDR3 is 16 amino acids. With 7 bases clipped from V and 5 bases from J, the junction kept 16 bases outside the gene matches. Germline CDR1 reads SGHNT; CDR2 reads YYREEE (reference sequence).

This chain connects TRBV5-4 to TRBJ2-3; TRBD2 matches 7 bases. The specimen sequenced was blood. The receptor was derived from a woman in her forties or fifties with Graves' hyperthyroidism that later progressed to Graves' ophthalmopathy. CDR3: CASAQVASGSLDTQYF. CDR3 sequence (DNA): TGTGCCAGCGCCCAGGTAGCTAGCGGTTCGTTAGATACGCAGTATTTT.